These T cell receptor beta chains were read from a single sample in a study of CD8+CD57+ T cells in acquired aplastic anemia. TCRdb reprocessed the reads via MiXCR and lists one record per CDR3 protein. In the table there are some 200,000 distinct CDR3 sequences, roughly 57% of which are singletons. The sample consisted of sorted CD4+, CD8+, or CD8+CD57+ T cells (not recorded which) from PBMCs. Receptor source: a human donor in good health. The CDR3 runs from the conserved cysteine through the conserved F or W. A D gene is named only where the DNA matches it firmly. Clone size is stated in some rows and not others, as once, few, many or a class when expanded.

>TRBJ2-1|TRBV7-9|-|once
TGTGCCAGCAGCTTAGGGGCGGGGAATGAGCAGTTCTTC
CASSLGAGNEQFF
>TRBJ2-5|TRBV10-3|TRBD1|-
TGTGCCATCAGTGAAGGGGACAGGGGTTGGACCCAGTACTTC
CAISEGDRGWTQYF
>TRBJ1-2|TRBV9|-|many
TGTGCCAGCAGCGTATTCGGTGGCTACACCTTC
CASSVFGGYTF
>TRBJ2-1|TRBV20-1|TRBD2|-
TGCAGTGCAACCGACGGGACTAGCATGGACAATGAGCAGTTCTTC
CSATDGTSMDNEQFF
>TRBJ1-2|TRBV9|-|-
TGTGCCAGCAGCGTAGGGGCCGAAAACTATGGCTACACCTTC
CASSVGAENYGYTF
>TRBJ1-6|TRBV20-1|-|-
TGCAGTGCCGGAGGGGGAACAGGGAGGGATAATTCACCCCTCCACTTT
CSAGGGTGRDNSPLHF
>TRBJ2-1|TRBV2|-|few
TGTGCCAGCAGTGAAGTCCGCAGCTCCTACAATGAGCAGTTCTTC
CASSEVRSSYNEQFF
>TRBJ2-3|TRBV24-1|TRBD2|-
TGTGCCACCAGTGAAACCACTAGCGGGAGGGAGGATACGCAGTATTTT
CATSETTSGREDTQYF
>TRBJ1-1|TRBV6-5|-|-
TGTGCCAGCAGGGACCCGGGGACTGAAGCTTTCTTT
CASRDPGTEAFF
>TRBJ2-5|TRBV2|-|-
TGTGCCAGCACTACTAGCAGCCCCCAGTACTTC
CASTTSSPQYF
>TRBJ1-4|TRBV7-2|-|-
TGTGCCAGCACTATCAGGTCGTCTAATGAAAAACTGTTTTTT
CASTIRSSNEKLFF
>TRBJ2-3|TRBV7-2|-|-
TGTGCCAGCAGCTTAGCGCAGAGGGCGACAGATACGCAGTATTTT
CASSLAQRATDTQYF
>TRBJ2-1|TRBV29-1|TRBD1|-
TGCAGCCCCGGGACAGGGAGGTCCAATGAGCAGTTCTTC
CSPGTGRSNEQFF
>TRBJ2-7|TRBV20-1|-|many
TGCAGTGCTAGAGGACACCAGATCTCCTACGAGCAGTACTTC
CSARGHQISYEQYF
>TRBJ1-1|TRBV6-5|-|-
TGTGCCAGCAGCCAAGGCAGGCACGCTGAAGCTTTCTTT
CASSQGRHAEAFF
>TRBJ1-5|TRBV20-1|-|-
TGCAGTGCTAGTCCACAAGGTCGGGACAATCAGCCCCAGCATTTT
CSASPQGRDNQPQHF
>TRBJ2-3|TRBV11-3|TRBD1|many
TGTGCCAGCAGCCCTCGACAGGGAGTAGATACGCAGTATTTT
CASSPRQGVDTQYF
>TRBJ1-1|TRBV3-2|-|-
TGTGCCAGCAGCCAAGATTTGAGGTACACTGAAGCTTTCTTT
CASSQDLRYTEAFF
>TRBJ1-5|TRBV18|TRBD1|-
TGTGCCAGCTCGCGGACAGGGAACGGGTTTGATCAGCCCCAGCATTTT
CASSRTGNGFDQPQHF
>TRBJ2-7|TRBV9|TRBD1|many
TGTGCCAGCAGCGTCAAGGGGGCTACCTACGAGCAGTACTTC
CASSVKGATYEQYF
>TRBJ1-6|TRBV7-9|-|-
TGTGCCAGCAGCTTTACAGATTATAATTCACCCCTCCACTTT
CASSFTDYNSPLHF
>TRBJ2-5|TRBV19|-|-
TGTGCCAGTAGCTGGACAGCAAAAGAGACCCAGTACTTC
CASSWTAKETQYF
>TRBJ2-3|TRBV20-1|TRBD2|-
TGCAGTGCGGCGGGACTAGCGTCAGATACGCAGTATTTT
CSAAGLASDTQYF
>TRBJ1-6|TRBV24-1|-|-
TGTGCCACCAGTGTTAGCGGCCCTGGGGCACCCCTCCACTTT
CATSVSGPGAPLHF
>TRBJ1-2|TRBV14|-|-
TGTGCCAGCAGCCAAGGACAGGTTGGGGGCTACACCTTC
CASSQGQVGGYTF
>TRBJ2-7|TRBV6-6|TRBD2|-
TGTGCCAGCAGATGCCTAGCGGGGCGGTGTCTACGCTACGAGCAGTACTTC
CASRCLAGRCLRYEQYF
>TRBJ1-2|TRBV25-1|-|-
TGTGCCAGCAGTGACCTAAAGGGGGGCGGTAACACCTTC
CASSDLKGGGNTF
>TRBJ2-3|TRBV24-1|-|-
TGTGCCACCAGTTCGATAGATACGCAGTATTTT
CATSSIDTQYF
>TRBJ2-3|TRBV7-8|TRBD2|-
TGTGCCAGCAGACCTAGCGGGCGTAACACAGATACGCAGTATTTT
CASRPSGRNTDTQYF
>TRBJ2-7|TRBV20-1|TRBD2|few
TGCAGTGCTAGAGAAGGCCAAGGTAGCGGGGGGGCCTACGAGCAGTACTTC
CSAREGQGSGGAYEQYF
>TRBJ2-7|TRBV25-1|-|few
TGTGCCAGCAGTGACCACGACAGGTACTCCTACGAGCAGTACTTC
CASSDHDRYSYEQYF
>TRBJ1-2|TRBV6-5|-|-
TGTGCCAGCAGTGGTTTGGGGCCGTTGGATGGCTACACCTTC
CASSGLGPLDGYTF
>TRBJ1-1|TRBV4-2|-|-
TGTGCCAGCAGCCAAGATTTACAGAACACTGAAGCTTTCTTT
CASSQDLQNTEAFF
>TRBJ2-6|TRBV29-1|-|-
TGCAGCGTTTTAGGTTCCAGCTCTGGGGCCAGCGTCCTGACTTTC
CSVLGSSSGASVLTF
>TRBJ2-7|TRBV10-3|-|once
TGTGCCATCAGTGGTGGGGCGGGTAGCTCCTACGAGCAGTACTTC
CAISGGAGSSYEQYF
>TRBJ2-2|TRBV20-1|TRBD2|-
TGCAGTGCCTTACTAGCGGAACACCGGGGAGCTGTTTTT
CSALLAEHRGAVF
>TRBJ2-5|TRBV7-8|TRBD2|-
TGTGCCAGCAGCTTAGGACTAGCCGTGGAGGAAGAGACCCAGTACTTC
CASSLGLAVEEETQYF